This TCR beta chain emerged from a study of blood T cells in healthy people across ages. Turning to the study itself: About one barcoded TCR beta cDNA was captured per two T cells.

Together with a sample-barcoded 5' primer, a J-beta primer mix was included in a second PCR lasting about 6 to 12 cycles. In TCRdb, the 5' RACE reads were re-called with MiXCR into one record per CDR3 protein. The sample holds approximately 1.5 million distinct CDR3 sequences, 30% to 40% seen once. Remarks on this clonotype: Its antigen is as yet unknown.

Study conclusions and caveats: When set beside aged donors, long-lived donors presented more naive CD4+ cells and higher diversity.

The germline V gene encodes CDR1 SGHDT and CDR2 YYEEEE. The CDR3 runs to 14 residues. V lost 0 bases to trimming and J lost 4 bases, with 10 bases between them. This sequence joins TRBV5-6 and TRBJ2-5; unclear D gene. Sequences were obtained from blood. The clonotype comes from a woman between 25 and 40 years old in good health. The CDR3 DNA reads as TGTGCCAGCAGCTTGGAAGTAAGAGGAGAGACCCAGTACTTC. Its translation is CASSLEVRGETQYF.